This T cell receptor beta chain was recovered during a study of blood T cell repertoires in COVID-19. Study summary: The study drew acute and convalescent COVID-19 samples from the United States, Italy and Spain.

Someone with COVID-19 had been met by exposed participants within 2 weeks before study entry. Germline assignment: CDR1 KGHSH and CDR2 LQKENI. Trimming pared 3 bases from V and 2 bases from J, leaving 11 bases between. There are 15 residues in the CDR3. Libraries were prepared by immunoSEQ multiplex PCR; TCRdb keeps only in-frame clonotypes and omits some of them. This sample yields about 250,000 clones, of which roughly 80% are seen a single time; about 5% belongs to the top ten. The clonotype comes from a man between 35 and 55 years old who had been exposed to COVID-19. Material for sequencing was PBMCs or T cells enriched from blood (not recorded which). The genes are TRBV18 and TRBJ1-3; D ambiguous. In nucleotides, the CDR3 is TGTGCCAGCTCACCCCCCCGAGAGGCTGGAAACACCATATATTTT. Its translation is CASSPPREAGNTIYF. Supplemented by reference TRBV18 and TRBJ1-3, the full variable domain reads NAGVMQNPRHLVRRRGQEARLRCSPMKGHSHVYWYRQLPEEGLKFMVYLQKENIIDESGMPKERFSAEFPKEGPSILRIQQVVRGDSAAYFCASSPPREAGNTIYFGEGSWLTVV.